The clone carrying this T cell receptor beta chain was seen only once. In germline, CDR1 is MNHEY, CDR2 SMNVEV (reference sequence). This CDR3 is built from 14 residues. V dropped 7 bases and J dropped 2; count of bases not matched to a gene: 5. This record comes from a study of blood T cell repertoires in COVID-19. TCRdb's table, derived via immunoSEQ multiplex PCR, lists solely in-frame clones and lacks some. The sample has over 400,000 clones, around 86% seen once. This receptor was identified in a woman aged 30 to 39 with active or convalescent COVID-19. The chain has TRBV27 and TRBJ1-1; 9 bases fit TRBD1. Source material: peripheral blood. CDR3 residues: CASTLTGGNTEAFF. The CDR3 DNA sequence: TGTGCCAGCACCCTGACAGGGGGAAACACTGAAGCTTTCTTT.